Sequencing of this T cell receptor beta chain was carried out in a study of T cell responses to AZD1222 COVID-19 vaccine. Study-wide results and limits: Nearly half of the spike-specific TCRs reportedly recognize variant regions that carry no mutations. Spike regions recognized by vaccine-associated CD4 TCRs spanned the protein, led by 160-218 and 743-854. All repertoire sampling was performed exclusively after the peak T cell response.

Worth noting for this clone: Its antigen is still unknown.

Generated by immunoSEQ multiplex PCR, the TCRdb table keeps only in-frame clones and is missing some. Among around 87,000 clones listed, around 86% were seen once. The receptor was isolated from an adult in good health. Sequences were derived from peripheral blood, sampled on day 0 of AZD1222 vaccination.

The CDR3 here is CASKVGGQDQPQHF. CDR3 sequence (DNA): TGTGCCAGTAAGGTTGGAGGGCAAGATCAGCCCCAGCATTTT. The chain couples TRBV19 to TRBJ1-5; D is unresolved. Trimming took 7 bases from V and 5 from J, leaving 15 bases between them. The length of the CDR3 is 14 residues. Germline CDR1 LNHDA, CDR2 SQIVND (reference sequence).